A selection of T cell receptor beta chains follows, all from one sample in a study of spatial heterogeneity in lung cancer. TCRdb re-called the 5' RACE reads with MiXCR, one entry per CDR3 protein. The table shows about 60,000 distinct CDR3 sequences, with about 8% occurring only once. Source: PBMCs, taken at surgery. These receptors came from a female donor with early-stage non-small cell lung cancer. Each CDR3 is given with its conserved first and last residue. The D gene is left open where the match is weak. Clone size appears in some rows only: once, few, many, or a class for an expanded clone.

CDR3aa: CATSGSAAGGGPEQYF
CDR3nt: TGTGCCACCAGCGGGAGTGCAGCGGGGGGAGGGCCCGAGCAGTACTTC
v_gene: TRBV15
d_gene: TRBD2
abundance: many
j_gene: TRBJ2-7

CDR3aa: CASSSRLISGNTIYF
CDR3nt: TGTGCCAGCAGCTCACGACTGATCTCTGGAAACACCATATATTTT
v_gene: TRBV7-9
d_gene: -
abundance: -
j_gene: TRBJ1-3

CDR3aa: CASSYLTSEQFF
CDR3nt: TGCGCCAGCAGCTACCTCACCTCTGAGCAGTTCTTC
v_gene: TRBV5-1
d_gene: -
abundance: -
j_gene: TRBJ2-1

CDR3aa: CASSPVVEQFF
CDR3nt: TGTGCCAGCTCACCGGTGGTTGAGCAGTTCTTC
v_gene: TRBV18
d_gene: -
abundance: many
j_gene: TRBJ2-1

CDR3aa: CASSVRQVGTGELFF
CDR3nt: TGTGCCAGCAGCGTTCGTCAGGTGGGCACCGGGGAGCTGTTTTTT
v_gene: TRBV14
d_gene: -
abundance: -
j_gene: TRBJ2-2

CDR3aa: CASRNNGQGGEPQHF
CDR3nt: TGTGCCAGCAGAAATAACGGACAGGGCGGTGAGCCCCAGCATTTT
v_gene: TRBV25-1
d_gene: TRBD1
abundance: few
j_gene: TRBJ1-5

CDR3aa: CASSLTGEYGYTF
CDR3nt: TGCGCCAGCAGCTTAACAGGGGAGTATGGCTACACCTTC
v_gene: TRBV5-1
d_gene: TRBD1
abundance: -
j_gene: TRBJ1-2

CDR3aa: CATSGTSGRATYEQFF
CDR3nt: TGTGCCACCAGCGGGACTAGCGGGAGGGCCACCTATGAGCAGTTCTTC
v_gene: TRBV24-1
d_gene: TRBD2
abundance: few
j_gene: TRBJ2-1

CDR3aa: CASSPLGSDEAFF
CDR3nt: TGTGCCAGTAGCCCTCTAGGGAGTGATGAAGCTTTCTTT
v_gene: TRBV19
d_gene: -
abundance: -
j_gene: TRBJ1-1

CDR3aa: CASNLSPGRVYEQYF
CDR3nt: TGTGCCAGCAATCTTTCCCCAGGAAGAGTCTACGAGCAGTACTTC
v_gene: TRBV12-3/TRBV12-4
d_gene: -
abundance: few
j_gene: TRBJ2-7

CDR3aa: CSAGTGNTGELFF
CDR3nt: TGCAGTGCTGGAACAGGGAACACCGGGGAGCTGTTTTTT
v_gene: TRBV20-1
d_gene: -
abundance: -
j_gene: TRBJ2-2

CDR3aa: CASSYSSGRTGLWADGYTF
CDR3nt: TGTGCCAGCAGTTACTCTAGTGGCAGAACAGGTCTCTGGGCGGATGGCTACACCTTC
v_gene: TRBV6-5
d_gene: -
abundance: -
j_gene: TRBJ1-2

CDR3aa: CASSLGSSYEQYF
CDR3nt: TGTGCCAGCAGTCTTGGATCCTCCTACGAGCAGTACTTC
v_gene: TRBV28
d_gene: -
abundance: many
j_gene: TRBJ2-7

CDR3aa: CASSEDAGYRDTQYF
CDR3nt: TGTGCCAGCAGCGAAGACGCCGGGTATAGAGATACGCAGTATTTT
v_gene: TRBV7-8
d_gene: -
abundance: many
j_gene: TRBJ2-3

CDR3aa: CASSLRTGDSRETQYF
CDR3nt: TGTGCTAGCAGTTTAAGGACAGGGGACTCGCGGGAGACCCAGTACTTC
v_gene: TRBV28
d_gene: TRBD1
abundance: few
j_gene: TRBJ2-5

CDR3aa: CSARDQSGGARTQYF
CDR3nt: TGCAGTGCTAGAGATCAGAGCGGGGGGGCCAGGACCCAGTACTTC
v_gene: TRBV20-1
d_gene: TRBD2
abundance: -
j_gene: TRBJ2-5

CDR3aa: CSARPDRLLYGYTF
CDR3nt: TGCAGTGCACGGCCCGACAGGCTCCTTTATGGCTACACCTTC
v_gene: TRBV20-1
d_gene: -
abundance: few
j_gene: TRBJ1-2

CDR3aa: CASSFVGGGTDTQYF
CDR3nt: TGTGCCAGCAGTTTTGTCGGGGGGGGCACAGATACGCAGTATTTT
v_gene: TRBV12-3/TRBV12-4
d_gene: TRBD2
abundance: many
j_gene: TRBJ2-3

CDR3aa: CASSSYWDGNTGELFF
CDR3nt: TGTGCCAGCAGCTCTTATTGGGACGGGAACACCGGGGAGCTGTTTTTT
v_gene: TRBV7-2
d_gene: -
abundance: many
j_gene: TRBJ2-2

CDR3aa: CASRRQGKNTEAFF
CDR3nt: TGTGCCAGCAGGAGACAGGGGAAGAACACTGAAGCTTTCTTT
v_gene: TRBV6-1
d_gene: TRBD1
abundance: many
j_gene: TRBJ1-1

CDR3aa: CASSRRGWGLGGTDTQYF
CDR3nt: TGTGCCAGCAGCCGCCGGGGATGGGGACTAGGAGGCACAGATACGCAGTATTTT
v_gene: TRBV12-3/TRBV12-4
d_gene: TRBD2
abundance: few
j_gene: TRBJ2-3

CDR3aa: CASSNPGQGLTSYPLHF
CDR3nt: TGTGCCAGCAGTAACCCAGGACAGGGATTAACCTCTTACCCCCTCCACTTT
v_gene: TRBV28
d_gene: TRBD1
abundance: many
j_gene: TRBJ1-6

CDR3aa: CASSPGLEETQYF
CDR3nt: TGTGCCAGCAGCCCAGGACTAGAAGAGACCCAGTACTTC
v_gene: TRBV4-2
d_gene: TRBD2
abundance: many
j_gene: TRBJ2-5

CDR3aa: CASSLGAGAGEQFF
CDR3nt: TGTGCCAGCAGCTTAGGGGCGGGGGCAGGTGAGCAGTTCTTC
v_gene: TRBV7-9
d_gene: -
abundance: medium-sized
j_gene: TRBJ2-1

CDR3aa: CASRNRAPTAKNIQYF
CDR3nt: TGTGCCAGCAGGAACAGGGCTCCTACAGCCAAAAACATTCAGTACTTC
v_gene: TRBV6-1
d_gene: -
abundance: many
j_gene: TRBJ2-4

CDR3aa: CASGPAGDYGYTF
CDR3nt: TGTGCTAGTGGCCCCGCAGGGGACTATGGCTACACCTTC
v_gene: TRBV12-5
d_gene: -
abundance: -
j_gene: TRBJ1-2

CDR3aa: CASSLETEQYF
CDR3nt: TGCGCCAGCAGCTTGGAAACCGAGCAGTACTTC
v_gene: TRBV5-1
d_gene: -
abundance: many
j_gene: TRBJ2-7

CDR3aa: CASSPAGASYNEQFF
CDR3nt: TGCGCCAGCAGCCCTGCGGGAGCGAGTTACAATGAGCAGTTCTTC
v_gene: TRBV5-1
d_gene: TRBD2
abundance: many
j_gene: TRBJ2-1

CDR3aa: CASTYREYTEAFF
CDR3nt: TGTGCCAGCACCTACAGGGAGTACACTGAAGCTTTCTTT
v_gene: TRBV28
d_gene: -
abundance: -
j_gene: TRBJ1-1

CDR3aa: CASSQDRDQPQHF
CDR3nt: TGTGCCAGCAGTCAAGACAGGGATCAGCCCCAGCATTTT
v_gene: TRBV3-1
d_gene: TRBD1
abundance: many
j_gene: TRBJ1-5

CDR3aa: CASSPDFSTRSGNTIYF
CDR3nt: TGTGCCAGCAGCCCTGATTTCAGTACGAGGTCTGGAAACACCATATATTTT
v_gene: TRBV9
d_gene: -
abundance: -
j_gene: TRBJ1-3

CDR3aa: CASRPSGARETQYF
CDR3nt: TGTGCCAGCAGGCCAAGCGGGGCCCGAGAGACCCAGTACTTC
v_gene: TRBV28
d_gene: TRBD2
abundance: many
j_gene: TRBJ2-5

CDR3aa: CASSQGGFSGSTPYEQYF
CDR3nt: TGTGCCAGCAGCCAAGGGGGATTCAGCGGGAGTACGCCCTACGAGCAGTACTTC
v_gene: TRBV4-2
d_gene: TRBD2
abundance: few
j_gene: TRBJ2-7

CDR3aa: CASSPHGGPQPQHF
CDR3nt: TGTGCCAGCAGCCCCCATGGGGGGCCGCAGCCCCAGCATTTT
v_gene: TRBV7-2
d_gene: -
abundance: few
j_gene: TRBJ1-5

CDR3aa: CAEGVASATKNYNEQFF
CDR3nt: TGTGCCGAAGGGGTGGCGAGCGCGACGAAAAACTACAATGAGCAGTTCTTC
v_gene: TRBV3-1
d_gene: -
abundance: many
j_gene: TRBJ2-1

CDR3aa: CASSATGGTNEKLFF
CDR3nt: TGTGCCAGCAGCGCAACAGGGGGAACTAATGAAAAACTGTTTTTT
v_gene: TRBV28
d_gene: TRBD1
abundance: many
j_gene: TRBJ1-4

CDR3aa: CASSRNRGNQPQHF
CDR3nt: TGTGCCAGCAGCCGCAACAGGGGCAATCAGCCCCAGCATTTT
v_gene: TRBV6-2/TRBV6-3
d_gene: -
abundance: many
j_gene: TRBJ1-5

CDR3aa: CASSQQQGGQETQYF
CDR3nt: TGTGCCAGCAGCCAACAACAGGGAGGTCAAGAGACCCAGTACTTC
v_gene: TRBV4-2
d_gene: -
abundance: few
j_gene: TRBJ2-5

CDR3aa: CASSRTDRLVLNTEAFF
CDR3nt: TGTGCCAGCAGCCGGACTGACAGACTAGTACTGAACACTGAAGCTTTCTTT
v_gene: TRBV3-1
d_gene: -
abundance: -
j_gene: TRBJ1-1

CDR3aa: CASRPGQSTDTQYF
CDR3nt: TGTGCCAGCAGGCCTGGACAGAGCACAGATACGCAGTATTTT
v_gene: TRBV5-6
d_gene: -
abundance: few
j_gene: TRBJ2-3

CDR3aa: CASSLQDSPYEQYF
CDR3nt: TGTGCCAGCTCACTCCAGGACAGCCCCTACGAGCAGTACTTC
v_gene: TRBV18
d_gene: -
abundance: many
j_gene: TRBJ2-7

CDR3aa: CAIGEETQYF
CDR3nt: TGTGCCATCGGAGAAGAGACCCAGTACTTC
v_gene: TRBV10-3
d_gene: -
abundance: many
j_gene: TRBJ2-5

CDR3aa: CASAPQHYGYTF
CDR3nt: TGTGCCAGCGCTCCCCAGCACTATGGCTACACCTTC
v_gene: TRBV6-4
d_gene: -
abundance: many
j_gene: TRBJ1-2

CDR3aa: CASSAGTVNTGELFF
CDR3nt: TGTGCCAGCAGTGCCGGGACAGTCAACACCGGGGAGCTGTTTTTT
v_gene: TRBV2
d_gene: TRBD1
abundance: -
j_gene: TRBJ2-2

CDR3aa: CASSSLTSGRLGFYEQYF
CDR3nt: TGCGCCAGCAGCTCCCTGACTAGCGGGAGATTGGGATTCTACGAGCAGTACTTC
v_gene: TRBV5-1
d_gene: TRBD2
abundance: many
j_gene: TRBJ2-7

CDR3aa: CASSPSRATPTGELFF
CDR3nt: TGTGCCAGCAGCCCCAGTCGGGCCACCCCCACCGGGGAGCTGTTTTTT
v_gene: TRBV11-2
d_gene: -
abundance: many
j_gene: TRBJ2-2

CDR3aa: CASRTGTVNYGYTF
CDR3nt: TGTGCCAGCAGAACCGGGACGGTGAACTATGGCTACACCTTC
v_gene: TRBV28
d_gene: -
abundance: few
j_gene: TRBJ1-2

CDR3aa: CASSLRQNYGYTF
CDR3nt: TGTGCCAGCAGTTTAAGGCAGAACTATGGCTACACCTTC
v_gene: TRBV28
d_gene: -
abundance: many
j_gene: TRBJ1-2

CDR3aa: CSASRDRNTEAFF
CDR3nt: TGCAGTGCTAGTCGGGACAGGAACACTGAAGCTTTCTTT
v_gene: TRBV20-1
d_gene: TRBD1
abundance: -
j_gene: TRBJ1-1

CDR3aa: CAIRTDTTDTQYF
CDR3nt: TGTGCCATCAGAACCGACACAACAGATACGCAGTATTTT
v_gene: TRBV10-3
d_gene: -
abundance: -
j_gene: TRBJ2-3

CDR3aa: CASTPRDGNQPQHF
CDR3nt: TGTGCCAGCACCCCTAGGGACGGCAATCAGCCCCAGCATTTT
v_gene: TRBV6-6
d_gene: -
abundance: -
j_gene: TRBJ1-5

CDR3aa: CASSDNSGGIYNEQFF
CDR3nt: TGTGCCAGCAGTGACAATAGCGGGGGGATTTACAATGAGCAGTTCTTC
v_gene: TRBV25-1
d_gene: TRBD2
abundance: medium-sized
j_gene: TRBJ2-1

CDR3aa: CASSLRQGEVRELFF
CDR3nt: TGTGCCAGCAGCTTGAGACAGGGTGAAGTAAGGGAGCTGTTTTTT
v_gene: TRBV12-3/TRBV12-4
d_gene: TRBD1
abundance: -
j_gene: TRBJ2-2

CDR3aa: CATSLGGNTGELFF
CDR3nt: TGTGCCACCAGTTTAGGGGGGAACACCGGGGAGCTGTTTTTT
v_gene: TRBV24-1
d_gene: -
abundance: -
j_gene: TRBJ2-2

CDR3aa: CASSLSGTSSKNIQYF
CDR3nt: TGTGCCAGCAGCTTAAGTGGGACTAGCTCCAAAAACATTCAGTACTTC
v_gene: TRBV7-3
d_gene: TRBD2
abundance: many
j_gene: TRBJ2-4

CDR3aa: CASSRLAGSTDTQYF
CDR3nt: TGTGCCAGCAGCCGACTAGCGGGATCCACAGATACGCAGTATTTT
v_gene: TRBV3-1
d_gene: TRBD2
abundance: few
j_gene: TRBJ2-3

CDR3aa: CASSDRDRVSF
CDR3nt: TGTGCCAGCAGTGACCGGGACAGGGTTTCCTTT
v_gene: TRBV28
d_gene: TRBD1
abundance: many
j_gene: TRBJ1-6